This T cell receptor (beta chain) was retrieved from a study of blood T cell repertoires in COVID-19 (dated by TCRdb to about 2020). Concerning the study at large: The collaborator samples originated in the United States, Italy and Spain and spanned the acute and convalescent phases of COVID-19. Samples were obtained from the ongoing ImmuneRACE study (first 160 participants) and from roughly 1,300 subjects provided by 6 global collaborators. Sample metadata almost always included a de-identified subject ID, COVID-19 status, age in years and sex. The repertoires were released in a freely available public database meant as a resource for research on the immune response to SARS-CoV-2. The prospective study material was composed of cDNA or gDNA derived from T cells, B-cell-depleted T cells, or PBMCs. Deeply sampled blood TCRbeta repertoires from subjects exposed to, actively infected with, or recovered from COVID-19 were included in the dataset. Where available, HLA class I and class II types were obtained from metadata supplied by the sample provider rather than from assay-based typing.

TCRbeta CDR3 regions were amplified from genomic DNA by means of the immunoSEQ Assay, a bias-controlled multiplex PCR. In the paper's pipeline: The number of nucleated cells in each sample was estimated from the amplification of reference gene primers within the assay. To quantify the absolute abundance of each unique TCRbeta CDR3 rearrangement, sequence reads were collapsed and filtered. For each sample, productive Simpson clonality was calculated by taking the square root of Simpson's diversity index across productive rearrangements. TCRdb limited this immuneACCESS table to in-frame rearrangements with V and J called. A share of clones is missing; checked studies link under half to unresolved V genes, and the rest is unexplained. The V and J calls and the clone size are those of that table, but D and trimming were determined from the DNA. The sample table holds more than 300,000 clones, of which around 89% were seen once. The top ten constitute about 1.5% of the sample.

The germline V and J ends show losses of 6 bases and 7 bases respectively, and no gene match explains 7 bases of the junction. CDR1 and CDR2, looked up from the germline V gene, are SNHLY and FYNNEI. CDR3 length: 14 amino acids, cysteine to phenylalanine. The retained sequence is limited to the CDR3, 42 bases, with the frame set at the first base. One collaborating source in Seattle enrolled patients during active infection and followed them longitudinally through the course of disease. Whole blood was collected in K2EDTA tubes by collaborating institutions according to the institutions' own protocols. For TCRbeta analysis, collaborators shipped samples in one of three forms: frozen whole blood, isolated PBMCs, or DNA extracted from either of those sample types. Points on this clone: Its binding antigen is unknown. Base qualities are not provided; no much larger clone lies one nucleotide away.

What the work shows at the level of the full study, not this receptor alone: Clinical and demographic metadata were provided uncurated, with the amount varying by source and participant.

The TCR originated in a woman aged 25-40 years with COVID-19, enrolled during active disease. The chain uses TRBV2 and TRBJ1-5; 9 middle bases align to TRBD1. The sample was peripheral blood. Here is the DNA: TGTGCCAGCAGCCCCGGGACAGGGAACCAGCCCCAGCATTTT. Translation gives CASSPGTGNQPQHF. With all but the CDR3 taken from the reference TRBV2 and TRBJ1-5 genes, the full variable domain is: EPEVTQTPSHQVTQMGQEVILRCVPISNHLYFYWYRQILGQKVEFLVSFYNNEISEKSEIFDDQFSVERPDGSNFTLKIRSTKLEDSAMYFCASSPGTGNQPQHFGDGTRLSIL.